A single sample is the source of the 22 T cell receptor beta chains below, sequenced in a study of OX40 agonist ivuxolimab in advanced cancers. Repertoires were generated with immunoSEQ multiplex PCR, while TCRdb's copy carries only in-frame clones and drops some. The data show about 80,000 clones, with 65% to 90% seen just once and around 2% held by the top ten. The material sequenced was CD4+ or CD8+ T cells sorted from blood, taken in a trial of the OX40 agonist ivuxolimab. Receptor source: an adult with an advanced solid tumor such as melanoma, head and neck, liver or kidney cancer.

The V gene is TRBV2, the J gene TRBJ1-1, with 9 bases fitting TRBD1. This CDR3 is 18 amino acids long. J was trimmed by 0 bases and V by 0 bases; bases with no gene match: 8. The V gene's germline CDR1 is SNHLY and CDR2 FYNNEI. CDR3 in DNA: TGTGCCAGCAGTGAAGCGACGTGGGACAGGGACCTGAACACTGAAGCTTTCTTT. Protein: CASSEATWDRDLNTEAFF.

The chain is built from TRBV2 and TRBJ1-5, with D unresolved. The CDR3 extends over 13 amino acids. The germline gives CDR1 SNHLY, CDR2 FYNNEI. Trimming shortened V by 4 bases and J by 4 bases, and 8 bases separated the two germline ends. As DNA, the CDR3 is TGTGCCAGCAGTGTAGGAGAGAATCAGCCCCAGCATTTT. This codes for CASSVGENQPQHF.

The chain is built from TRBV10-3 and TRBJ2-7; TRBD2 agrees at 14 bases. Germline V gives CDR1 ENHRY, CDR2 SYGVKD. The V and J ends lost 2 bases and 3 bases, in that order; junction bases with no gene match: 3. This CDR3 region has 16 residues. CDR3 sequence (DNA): TGTGCCATCAGTGAGGTGGGGACTAGCGGGGGCTACGAGCAGTACTTC. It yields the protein CAISEVGTSGGYEQYF.

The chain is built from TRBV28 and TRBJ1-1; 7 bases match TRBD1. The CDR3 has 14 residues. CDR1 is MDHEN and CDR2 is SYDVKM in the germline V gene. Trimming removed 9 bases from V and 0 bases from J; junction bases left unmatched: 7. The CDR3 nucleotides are TGTGCCAGTCGGGACAGCTATTTGAACACTGAAGCTTTCTTT. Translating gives CASRDSYLNTEAFF.

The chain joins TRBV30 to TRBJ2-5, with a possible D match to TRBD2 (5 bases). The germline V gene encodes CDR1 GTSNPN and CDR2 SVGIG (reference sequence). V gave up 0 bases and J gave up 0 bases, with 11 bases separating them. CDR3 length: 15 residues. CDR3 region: CAWSVGIAYQETQYF. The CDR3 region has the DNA TGTGCCTGGAGTGTAGGGATAGCGTACCAAGAGACCCAGTACTTC.

The CDR3 protein is CASSLRGGTNEKLFF. The CDR3 nucleotides are TGTGCCAGCAGCCTCAGGGGAGGCACTAATGAAAAACTGTTTTTT. The chain combines TRBV7-2 with TRBJ1-4; D perhaps matches TRBD1 (6 bases). Trimming took off 5 bases at V and 2 bases at J, with 12 bases between the two ends. Germline lookup yields CDR1 SGHTA and CDR2 FQGNSA. The length of the CDR3 is 15 residues.

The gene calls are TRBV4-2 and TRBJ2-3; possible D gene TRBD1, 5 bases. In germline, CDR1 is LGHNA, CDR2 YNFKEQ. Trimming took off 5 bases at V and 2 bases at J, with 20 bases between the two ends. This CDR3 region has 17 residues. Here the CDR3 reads CASSKGHRQVVTDTQYF. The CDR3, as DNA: TGTGCCAGCAGCAAAGGTCACAGGCAGGTAGTCACAGATACGCAGTATTTT.

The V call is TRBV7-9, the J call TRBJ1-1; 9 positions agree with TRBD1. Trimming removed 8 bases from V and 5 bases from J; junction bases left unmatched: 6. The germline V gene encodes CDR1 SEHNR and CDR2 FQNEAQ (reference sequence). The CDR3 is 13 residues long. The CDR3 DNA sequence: TGTGCCAGCCTTTACAGGGGGCAGACTGAAGCTTTCTTT. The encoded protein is CASLYRGQTEAFF.

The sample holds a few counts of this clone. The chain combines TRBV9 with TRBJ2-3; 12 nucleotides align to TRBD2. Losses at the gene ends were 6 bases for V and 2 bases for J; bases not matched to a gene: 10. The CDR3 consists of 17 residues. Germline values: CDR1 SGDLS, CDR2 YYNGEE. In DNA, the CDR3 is TGTGCCAGCACCCAACTTACTAGCGGGGGGACCACAGATACGCAGTATTTT. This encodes CASTQLTSGGTTDTQYF.

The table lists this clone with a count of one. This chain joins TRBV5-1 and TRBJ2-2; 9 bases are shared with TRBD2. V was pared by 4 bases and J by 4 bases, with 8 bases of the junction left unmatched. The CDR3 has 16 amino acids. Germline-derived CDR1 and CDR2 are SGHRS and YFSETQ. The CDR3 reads CASSTQGGGATGELFF. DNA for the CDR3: TGCGCCAGCAGCACCCAGGGCGGGGGGGCCACCGGGGAGCTGTTTTTT.

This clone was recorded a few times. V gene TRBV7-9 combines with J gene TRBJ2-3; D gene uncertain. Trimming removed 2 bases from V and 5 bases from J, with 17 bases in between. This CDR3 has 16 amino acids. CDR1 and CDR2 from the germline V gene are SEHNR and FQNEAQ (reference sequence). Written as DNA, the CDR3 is TGTGCCAGCAGCTTAACCCCGTTAGAGGAAGAAGATACGCAGTATTTT. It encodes CASSLTPLEEEDTQYF.

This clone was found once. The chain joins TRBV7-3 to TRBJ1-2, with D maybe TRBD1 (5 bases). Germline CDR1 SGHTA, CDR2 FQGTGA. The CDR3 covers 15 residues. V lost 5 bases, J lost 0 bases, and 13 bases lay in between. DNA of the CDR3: TGTGCCAGCAGCCCCGGCGCAGGGCCTAACTATGGCTACACCTTC. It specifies CASSPGAGPNYGYTF.

The CDR3 loop is CASSLLTGEARSPLHF. Here the CDR3 DNA reads TGTGCCAGCAGCCTTTTAACGGGCGAGGCTCGCTCACCCCTCCACTTT. The J gene is TRBJ1-6, the V gene TRBV28; D gene ambiguous. Germline-derived CDR1 and CDR2 are MDHEN and SYDVKM. Between the trimmed V and J ends, which lost 6 bases and 10 bases, there was a span of 22 bases. The CDR3 sequence is 16 residues long.

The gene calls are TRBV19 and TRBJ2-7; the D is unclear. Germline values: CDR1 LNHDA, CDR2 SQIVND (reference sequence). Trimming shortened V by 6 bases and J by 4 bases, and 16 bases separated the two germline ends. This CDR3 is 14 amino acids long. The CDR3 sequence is CASRPTIPGYEQYF. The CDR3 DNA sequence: TGTGCCAGTAGACCGACCATCCCCGGATACGAGCAGTACTTC.

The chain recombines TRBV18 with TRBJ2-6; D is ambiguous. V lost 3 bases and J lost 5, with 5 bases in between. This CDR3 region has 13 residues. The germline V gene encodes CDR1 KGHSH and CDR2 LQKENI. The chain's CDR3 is CASSPDRANVLTF. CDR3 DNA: TGTGCCAGCTCACCTGACAGGGCCAACGTCCTGACTTTC.

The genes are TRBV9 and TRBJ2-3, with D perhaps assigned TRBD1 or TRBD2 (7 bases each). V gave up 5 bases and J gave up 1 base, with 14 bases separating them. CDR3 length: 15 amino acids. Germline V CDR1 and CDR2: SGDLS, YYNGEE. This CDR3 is CASSARGGGTDTQYF. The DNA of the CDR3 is TGTGCCAGCAGTGCCAGGGGGGGCGGCACAGATACGCAGTATTTT.

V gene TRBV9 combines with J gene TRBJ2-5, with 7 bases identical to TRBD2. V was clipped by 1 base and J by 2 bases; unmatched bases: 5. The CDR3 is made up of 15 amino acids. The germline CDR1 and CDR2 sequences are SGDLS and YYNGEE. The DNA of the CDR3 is TGTGCCAGCAGCGTATCGACTAGCAGACAAGAGACCCAGTACTTC. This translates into CASSVSTSRQETQYF.

The CDR3 region has the DNA TGTGCCAGTAGTGTGGACAGGCCTCGGACCGGGGAGCTGTTTTTT. Translation: CASSVDRPRTGELFF. V usage is TRBV19 and J usage is TRBJ2-2; 7 nucleotides line up with TRBD1. This CDR3 spans 15 amino acids. J gave up 5 bases and V 5 bases, and 8 bases lay outside the gene matches. Germline CDR1 is LNHDA and CDR2 is SQIVND (reference sequence). The whole variable domain, remainder taken from reference TRBV19 and TRBJ2-2, is DGGITQSPKYLFRKEGQNVTLSCEQNLNHDAMYWYRQDPGQGLRLIYYSQIVNDFQKGDIAEGYSVSREKKESFPLTVTSAQKNPTAFYLCASSVDRPRTGELFFGEGSRLTVL.

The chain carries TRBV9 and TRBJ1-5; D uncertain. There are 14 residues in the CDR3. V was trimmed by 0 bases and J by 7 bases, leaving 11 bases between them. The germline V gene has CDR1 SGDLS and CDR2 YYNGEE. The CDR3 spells CASSVGPGGQPQHF. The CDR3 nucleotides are TGTGCCAGCAGCGTAGGTCCTGGTGGCCAGCCCCAGCATTTT. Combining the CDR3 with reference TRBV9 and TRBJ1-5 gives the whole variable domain DSGVTQTPKHLITATGQRVTLRCSPRSGDLSVYWYQQSLDQGLQFLIQYYNGEERAKGNILERFSAQQFPDLHSELNLSSLELGDSALYFCASSVGPGGQPQHFGDGTRLSIL.

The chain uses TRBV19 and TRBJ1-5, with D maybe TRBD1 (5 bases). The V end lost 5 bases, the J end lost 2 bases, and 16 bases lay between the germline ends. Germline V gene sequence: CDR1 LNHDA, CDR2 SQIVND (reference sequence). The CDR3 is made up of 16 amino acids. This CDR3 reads CASSPNQGFGNQPQHF. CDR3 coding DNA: TGTGCCAGTAGTCCGAACCAGGGCTTTGGCAATCAGCCCCAGCATTTT.

The CDR3 here is CASSPGYSSSYEQYF. In DNA, the CDR3 is TGTGCCAGCTCACCAGGGTACAGTAGCTCCTACGAGCAGTACTTC. V gene TRBV18 combines with J gene TRBJ2-7; D gene ambiguous. V was pared by 2 bases and J by 0 bases, with 11 bases between. This CDR3 contains 15 residues. Germline V CDR1 and CDR2: KGHSH, LQKENI.

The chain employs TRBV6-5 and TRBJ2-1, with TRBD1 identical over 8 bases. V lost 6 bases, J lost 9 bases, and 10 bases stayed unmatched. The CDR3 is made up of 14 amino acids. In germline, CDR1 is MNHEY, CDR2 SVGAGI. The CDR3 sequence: CASRPPGGAVEQFF. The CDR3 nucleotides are TGTGCCAGCAGGCCTCCAGGGGGCGCTGTTGAGCAGTTCTTC.